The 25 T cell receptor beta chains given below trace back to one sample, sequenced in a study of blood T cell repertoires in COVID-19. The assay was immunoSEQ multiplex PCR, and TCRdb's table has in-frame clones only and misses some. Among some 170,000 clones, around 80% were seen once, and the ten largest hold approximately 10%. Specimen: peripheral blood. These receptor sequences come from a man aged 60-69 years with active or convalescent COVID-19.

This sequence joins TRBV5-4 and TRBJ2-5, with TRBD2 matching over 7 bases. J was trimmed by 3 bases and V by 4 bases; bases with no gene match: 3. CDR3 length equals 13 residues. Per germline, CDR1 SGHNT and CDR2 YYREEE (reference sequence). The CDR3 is CASSRGEEETQYF. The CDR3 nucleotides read TGTGCCAGCAGCCGGGGGGAGGAAGAGACCCAGTACTTC.

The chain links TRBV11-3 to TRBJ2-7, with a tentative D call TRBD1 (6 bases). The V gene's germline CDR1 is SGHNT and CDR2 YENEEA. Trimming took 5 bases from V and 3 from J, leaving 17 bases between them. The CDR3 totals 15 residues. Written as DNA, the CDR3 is TGTGCCAGCAGCATCGGACGGGACACCCTCTACGAGCAGTACTTC. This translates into CASSIGRDTLYEQYF.

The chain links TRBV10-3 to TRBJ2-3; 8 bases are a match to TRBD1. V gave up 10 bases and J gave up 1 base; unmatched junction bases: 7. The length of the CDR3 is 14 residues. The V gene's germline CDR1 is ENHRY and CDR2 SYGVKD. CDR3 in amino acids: CATLWGQGTDTQYF. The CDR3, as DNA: TGTGCCACCCTGTGGGGACAGGGCACAGATACGCAGTATTTT.

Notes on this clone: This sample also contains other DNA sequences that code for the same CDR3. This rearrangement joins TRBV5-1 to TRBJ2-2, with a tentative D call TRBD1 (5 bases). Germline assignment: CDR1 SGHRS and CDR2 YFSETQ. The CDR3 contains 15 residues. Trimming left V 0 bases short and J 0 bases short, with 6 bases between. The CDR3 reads CASSLDRPNTGELFF. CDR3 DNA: TGCGCCAGCAGCTTGGACAGGCCGAACACCGGGGAGCTGTTTTTT.

The CDR3 region is CASSQRGKGSPLHF. The CDR3 bases are TGTGCCAGCAGCCAAAGGGGAAAAGGTTCACCCCTCCACTTT. This chain uses TRBV3-1 (or the pseudogene TRBV3-2) with TRBJ1-6, with a possible D match to TRBD1 (5 bases). The CDR3 is made up of 14 amino acids. Between the trimmed V and J ends, which lost 2 bases and 9 bases, there was a span of 11 bases. CDR1 and CDR2 (germline): LGHDT, YNNKEL (reference sequence).

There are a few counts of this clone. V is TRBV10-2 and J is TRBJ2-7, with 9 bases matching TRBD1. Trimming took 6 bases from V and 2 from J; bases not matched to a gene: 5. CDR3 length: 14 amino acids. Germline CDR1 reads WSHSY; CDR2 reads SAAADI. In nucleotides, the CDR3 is TGCGCCAGCAGAAGGGGACAGGGCCCCTACGAGCAGTACTTC. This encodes CASRRGQGPYEQYF.

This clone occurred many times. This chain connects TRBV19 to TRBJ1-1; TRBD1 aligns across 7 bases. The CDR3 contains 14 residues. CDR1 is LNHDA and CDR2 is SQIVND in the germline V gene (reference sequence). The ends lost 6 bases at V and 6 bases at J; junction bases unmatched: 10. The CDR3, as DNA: TGTGCCAGTAGAAAAGGAGAACAGGGGTCTGAAGCTTTCTTT. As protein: CASRKGEQGSEAFF. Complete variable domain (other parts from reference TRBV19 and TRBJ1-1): DGGITQSPKYLFRKEGQNVTLSCEQNLNHDAMYWYRQDPGQGLRLIYYSQIVNDFQKGDIAEGYSVSREKKESFPLTVTSAQKNPTAFYLCASRKGEQGSEAFFGQGTRLTVV.

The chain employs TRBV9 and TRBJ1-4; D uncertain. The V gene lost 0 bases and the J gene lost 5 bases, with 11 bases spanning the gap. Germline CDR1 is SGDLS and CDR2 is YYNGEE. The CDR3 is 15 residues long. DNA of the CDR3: TGTGCCAGCAGCGTAGGGGCAGGATTCAATGAAAAACTGTTTTTT. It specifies CASSVGAGFNEKLFF.

CDR3 nucleotides: TGTGCCAGCAGCAAAGTAGGTGGGTCTGGCGGGACGGCCACGTACGAGCAGTACTTC. Its translation is CASSKVGGSGGTATYEQYF. The rearrangement uses TRBV21-1 and TRBJ2-7; the DNA was not compared with TRBD2, the D call given in the table. TRBV21-1 is marked as a pseudogene. The CDR3 runs to 19 residues.

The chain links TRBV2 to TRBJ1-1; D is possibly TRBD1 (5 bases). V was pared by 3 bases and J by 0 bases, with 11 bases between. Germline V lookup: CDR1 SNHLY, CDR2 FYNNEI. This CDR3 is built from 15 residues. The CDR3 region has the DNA TGTGCCAGCAGTGACGACAGTACCATGAACACTGAAGCTTTCTTT. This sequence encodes CASSDDSTMNTEAFF.

CDR3 region: CASSRGQQNSYEQYF. The CDR3 DNA follows: TGTGCCAGCAGCAGGGGACAGCAGAACTCCTACGAGCAGTACTTC. This chain joins TRBV5-5 and TRBJ2-7, with TRBD1 matching over 7 bases. The V segment lost 4 bases and the J segment 0 bases; nucleotides outside the gene matches: 7. This CDR3 comprises 15 residues. Germline V gene lookup returns CDR1 SGHKS and CDR2 YYEKEE (reference sequence).

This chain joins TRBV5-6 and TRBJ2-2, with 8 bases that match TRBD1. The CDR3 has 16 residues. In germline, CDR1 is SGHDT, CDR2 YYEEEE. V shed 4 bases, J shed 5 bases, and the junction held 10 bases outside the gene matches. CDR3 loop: CASSQGQVWGTGELFF. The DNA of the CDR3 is TGTGCCAGCAGCCAGGGACAGGTTTGGGGGACCGGGGAGCTGTTTTTT.

The CDR3 sequence: CASSVGRGPGNTIYF. CDR3 nucleotide sequence: TGTGCCAGCAGCGTAGGCAGGGGGCCTGGAAACACCATATATTTT. The chain recombines TRBV9 with TRBJ1-3; 8 positions agree with TRBD1. CDR3 length: 15 amino acids. Germline-derived CDR1 and CDR2 are SGDLS and YYNGEE. The trim removed 0 bases at V and 2 bases at J, leaving 1 base unmatched.

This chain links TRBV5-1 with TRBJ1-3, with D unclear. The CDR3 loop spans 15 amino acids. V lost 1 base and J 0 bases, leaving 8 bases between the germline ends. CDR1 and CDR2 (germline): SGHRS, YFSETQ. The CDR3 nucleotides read TGCGCCAGCAGCTTGTTCGGGGACTCTGGAAACACCATATATTTT. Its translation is CASSLFGDSGNTIYF.

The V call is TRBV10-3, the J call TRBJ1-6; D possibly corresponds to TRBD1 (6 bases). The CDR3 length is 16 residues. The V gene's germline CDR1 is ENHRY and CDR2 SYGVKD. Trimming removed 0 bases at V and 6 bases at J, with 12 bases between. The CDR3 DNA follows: TGTGCCATCAGTGAGTCGAAGACCAGGGGTAATTCACCCCTCCACTTT. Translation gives CAISESKTRGNSPLHF.

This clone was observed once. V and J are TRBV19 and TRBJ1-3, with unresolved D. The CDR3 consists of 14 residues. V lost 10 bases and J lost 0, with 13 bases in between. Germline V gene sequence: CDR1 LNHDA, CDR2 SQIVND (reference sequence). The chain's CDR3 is CATRLDNSGNTIYF. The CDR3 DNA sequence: TGTGCCACCCGTTTAGACAACTCTGGAAACACCATATATTTT.

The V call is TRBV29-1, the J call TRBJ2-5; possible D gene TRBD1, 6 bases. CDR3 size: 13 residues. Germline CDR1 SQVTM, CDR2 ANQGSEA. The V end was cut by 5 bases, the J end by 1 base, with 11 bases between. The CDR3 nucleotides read TGCAGCGTTCACGGACAGAGCCAAGAGACCCAGTACTTC. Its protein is CSVHGQSQETQYF.

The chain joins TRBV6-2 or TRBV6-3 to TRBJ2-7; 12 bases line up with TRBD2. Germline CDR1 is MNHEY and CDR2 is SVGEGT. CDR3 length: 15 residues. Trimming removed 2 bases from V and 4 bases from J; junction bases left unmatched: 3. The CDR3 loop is CASSYILAGGYEQYF. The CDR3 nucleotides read TGTGCCAGCAGTTACATCCTAGCGGGGGGGTACGAGCAGTACTTC.

CDR3 protein: CASRYDSYDSYEQYF. The CDR3 DNA is TGCGCCAGCAGATACGACAGCTACGACTCCTACGAGCAGTACTTC. V and J are TRBV5-1 and TRBJ2-7; perhaps TRBD1 as D (5 bases). The germline CDR1 and CDR2 sequences are SGHRS and YFSETQ. V shed 5 bases and J shed 0 bases, with 15 bases lying between them. The CDR3 runs to 15 residues.

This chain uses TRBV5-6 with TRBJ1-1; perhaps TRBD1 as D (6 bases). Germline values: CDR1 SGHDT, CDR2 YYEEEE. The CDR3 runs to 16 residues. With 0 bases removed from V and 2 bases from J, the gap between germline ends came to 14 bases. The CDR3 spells CASSLVGAGANTEAFF. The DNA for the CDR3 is TGTGCCAGCAGCTTGGTTGGGGCAGGGGCAAACACTGAAGCTTTCTTT.

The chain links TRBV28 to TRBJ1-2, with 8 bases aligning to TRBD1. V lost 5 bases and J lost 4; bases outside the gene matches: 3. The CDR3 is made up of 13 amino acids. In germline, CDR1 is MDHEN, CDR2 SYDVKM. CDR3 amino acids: CASSLTGGYGYTF. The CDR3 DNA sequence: TGTGCCAGCAGTCTCACAGGGGGCTATGGCTACACCTTC.

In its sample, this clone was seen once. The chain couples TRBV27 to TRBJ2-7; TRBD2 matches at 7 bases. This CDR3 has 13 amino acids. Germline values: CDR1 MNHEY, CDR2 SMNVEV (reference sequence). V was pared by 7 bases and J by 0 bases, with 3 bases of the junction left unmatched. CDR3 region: CASKRGSSYEQYF. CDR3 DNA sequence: TGTGCCAGCAAGCGGGGAAGCTCCTACGAGCAGTACTTC.

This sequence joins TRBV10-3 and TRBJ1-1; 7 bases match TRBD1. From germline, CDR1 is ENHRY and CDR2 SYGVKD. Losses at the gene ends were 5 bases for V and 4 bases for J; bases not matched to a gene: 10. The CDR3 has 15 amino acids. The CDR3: CAISPEQGIITEAFF. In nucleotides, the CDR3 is TGTGCCATCAGTCCGGAACAGGGGATAATCACTGAAGCTTTCTTT.

In DNA form, the CDR3 reads TGCGCCAGCAGCGCGGGGGTGACGGGGGATGAAAAACTGTTTTTT. Protein sequence: CASSAGVTGDEKLFF. The chain uses TRBV5-1 and TRBJ1-4; D might be TRBD1 (5 bases). Deletions cut 4 bases from V and 6 bases from J, with 16 bases between. This CDR3 region has 15 residues. Per germline, CDR1 SGHRS and CDR2 YFSETQ. Full variable domain (missing parts from reference TRBV5-1 and TRBJ1-4): KAGVTQTPRYLIKTRGQQVTLSCSPISGHRSVSWYQQTPGQGLQFLFEYFSETQRNKGNFPGRFSGRQFSNSRSEMNVSTLELGDSALYLCASSAGVTGDEKLFFGSGTQLSVL.

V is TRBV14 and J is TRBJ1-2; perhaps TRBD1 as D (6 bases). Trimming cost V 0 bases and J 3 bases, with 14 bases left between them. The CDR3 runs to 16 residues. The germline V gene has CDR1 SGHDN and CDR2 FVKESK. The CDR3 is CASSQDSVGAYYGYTF. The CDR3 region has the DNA TGTGCCAGCAGCCAAGATAGTGTGGGGGCCTACTATGGCTACACCTTC.